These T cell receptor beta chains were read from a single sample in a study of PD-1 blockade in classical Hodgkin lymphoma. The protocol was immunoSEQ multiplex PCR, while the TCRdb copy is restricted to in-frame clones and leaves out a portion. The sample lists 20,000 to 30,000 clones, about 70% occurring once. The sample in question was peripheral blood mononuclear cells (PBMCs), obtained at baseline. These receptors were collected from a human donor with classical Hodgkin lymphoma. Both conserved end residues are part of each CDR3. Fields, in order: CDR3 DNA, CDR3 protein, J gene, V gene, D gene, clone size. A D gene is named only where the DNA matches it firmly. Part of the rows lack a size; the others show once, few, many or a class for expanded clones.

TGTGCCTGGGGACTGGGGGATGAGCAGTTCTTC CAWGLGDEQFF TRBJ2-1 TRBV30 . .
TGCGCCAGCAGTCTCCTCAGAACCAATGAGCAGTTCTTC CASSLLRTNEQFF TRBJ2-1 TRBV10-2 . .
TGCGCCAGCAGTGACCGACTTGGCACTGAAGCTTTCTTT CASSDRLGTEAFF TRBJ1-1 TRBV10-2 . .
TGTGCCAGCTCCCGAGGAGGGTTTGGGAGCACTGAAGCTTTCTTT CASSRGGFGSTEAFF TRBJ1-1 TRBV2 . .
TGTGCCAGTAGCGACCTAGGGCTAACAGCGGGGAGCACAGATACGCAGTATTTT CASSDLGLTAGSTDTQYF TRBJ2-3 TRBV19 TRBD2 .
TGTGCCAGCTCACTGACTAGCCTGCCGAACACCGGGGAGCTGTTTTTT CASSLTSLPNTGELFF TRBJ2-2 TRBV18 TRBD2 .
TGTGCCAGCAGTTTAAGGTCAGGACCTGAAGCTTTCTTT CASSLRSGPEAFF TRBJ1-1 TRBV27 . medium-sized
TGTGCCAGTAGTATGGGGGACAGGGGGCGATGGGAGACCCAGTACTTC CASSMGDRGRWETQYF TRBJ2-5 TRBV19 TRBD1 few
TGTGCCAGCAGCTTTGGACAGGTTGGCTCCTATAATTCACCCCTCCACTTT CASSFGQVGSYNSPLHF TRBJ1-6 TRBV11-2 TRBD1 .
TGTGCCAGCAGCTTAGGCAGGGTTGCCTACGAGCAGTACTTC CASSLGRVAYEQYF TRBJ2-7 TRBV11-2 . .
TGTGCCAGCAGCATTACTAGCGGGGGCTACAATGAGCAGTTCTTC CASSITSGGYNEQFF TRBJ2-1 TRBV7-3 TRBD2 .
TGCAGCGTTGCGGTGAACACTGAAGCTTTCTTT CSVAVNTEAFF TRBJ1-1 TRBV29-1 . .
TGTGCCAGCAGTGAGGCAGGACAAAGTATCTATGGCTACACCTTC CASSEAGQSIYGYTF TRBJ1-2 TRBV25-1 . .
TGTGCCAGCAGTTACCGGGACAGTTCCTACGAGCAGTACTTC CASSYRDSSYEQYF TRBJ2-7 TRBV27 TRBD1 .
TGTGCCAGCAGCCGGGGGAGTTACAATGAGCAGTTCTTC CASSRGSYNEQFF TRBJ2-1 TRBV28 . .
TGTGCCAGCAGCCCCGATTTGACTGAAGCTTTCTTT CASSPDLTEAFF TRBJ1-1 TRBV7-2 . .
TGTGCCAGCAGTTCATGGGCGGGGAATTCACCCCTCCACTTT CASSSWAGNSPLHF TRBJ1-6 TRBV6-5 . .